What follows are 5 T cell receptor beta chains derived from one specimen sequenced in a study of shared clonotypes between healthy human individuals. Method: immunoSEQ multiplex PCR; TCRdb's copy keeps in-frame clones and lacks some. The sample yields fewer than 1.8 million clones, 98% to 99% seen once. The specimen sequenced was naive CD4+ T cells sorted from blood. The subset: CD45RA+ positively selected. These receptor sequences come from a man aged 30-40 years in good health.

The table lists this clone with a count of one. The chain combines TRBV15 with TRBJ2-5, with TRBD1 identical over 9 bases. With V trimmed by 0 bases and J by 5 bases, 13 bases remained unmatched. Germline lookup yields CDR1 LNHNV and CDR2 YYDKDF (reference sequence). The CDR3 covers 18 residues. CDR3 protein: CATSRDYWTGANGETQYF. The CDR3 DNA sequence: TGTGCCACCAGCAGAGATTATTGGACAGGGGCGAACGGGGAGACCCAGTACTTC.

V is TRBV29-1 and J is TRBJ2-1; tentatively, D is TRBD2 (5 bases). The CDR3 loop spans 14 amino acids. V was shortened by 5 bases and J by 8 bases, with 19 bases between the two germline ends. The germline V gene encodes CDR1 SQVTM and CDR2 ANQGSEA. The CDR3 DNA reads TGCAGCGTTATCCCGGGGATCGTCATCGATGAGCAGTTCTTC. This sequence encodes CSVIPGIVIDEQFF.

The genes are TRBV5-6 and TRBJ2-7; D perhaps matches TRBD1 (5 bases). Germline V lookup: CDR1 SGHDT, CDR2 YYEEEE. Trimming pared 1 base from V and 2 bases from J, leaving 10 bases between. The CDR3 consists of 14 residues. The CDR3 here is CASSLTGPTYEQYF. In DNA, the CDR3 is TGTGCCAGCAGCTTGACAGGTCCGACCTACGAGCAGTACTTC.

CDR3 DNA: TGCGCCAGCAGCCCCCCGGGAACAGAAGAGACCCAGTACTTC. Its protein is CASSPPGTEETQYF. V and J are TRBV5-1 and TRBJ2-5; a weak D match, TRBD2 (5 bases). Germline V gives CDR1 SGHRS, CDR2 YFSETQ. The CDR3 has 14 residues. Trimming cost V 4 bases and J 3 bases, with 13 bases left between them.

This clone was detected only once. The CDR3 is CASSLEPGSPLKSGNTIYF. The DNA for the CDR3 is TGCGCCAGCAGCTTGGAACCTGGATCCCCACTTAAATCGGGAAACACCATATATTTT. The chain is built from TRBV5-1 and TRBJ1-3; D remains unclear. V was clipped by 0 bases and J by 4 bases, with 23 bases between them. The CDR3 is made up of 19 amino acids. The V gene's germline CDR1 is SGHRS and CDR2 YFSETQ.